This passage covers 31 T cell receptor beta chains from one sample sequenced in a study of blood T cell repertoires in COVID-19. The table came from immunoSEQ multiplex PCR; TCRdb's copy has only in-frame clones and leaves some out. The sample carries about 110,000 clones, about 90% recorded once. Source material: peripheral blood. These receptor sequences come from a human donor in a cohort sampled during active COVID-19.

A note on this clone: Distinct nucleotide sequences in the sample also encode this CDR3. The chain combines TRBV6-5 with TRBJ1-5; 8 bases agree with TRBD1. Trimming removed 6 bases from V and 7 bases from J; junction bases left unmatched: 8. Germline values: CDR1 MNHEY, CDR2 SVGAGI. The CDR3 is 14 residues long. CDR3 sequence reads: CASRRTGFGQPQHF. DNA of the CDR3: TGTGCCAGCAGGCGGACAGGGTTTGGGCAGCCCCAGCATTTT.

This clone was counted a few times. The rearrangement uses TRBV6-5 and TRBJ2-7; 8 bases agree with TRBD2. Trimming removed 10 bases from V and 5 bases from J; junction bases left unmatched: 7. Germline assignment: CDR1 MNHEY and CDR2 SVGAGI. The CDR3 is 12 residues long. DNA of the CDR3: TGTGCCACCCGGGAGGGATACCACGAGCAGTACTTC. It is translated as CATREGYHEQYF.

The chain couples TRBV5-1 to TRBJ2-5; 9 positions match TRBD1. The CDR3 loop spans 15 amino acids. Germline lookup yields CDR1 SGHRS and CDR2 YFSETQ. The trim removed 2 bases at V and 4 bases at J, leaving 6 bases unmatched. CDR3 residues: CASSLSPGQGETQYF. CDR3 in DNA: TGCGCCAGCAGCTTATCTCCGGGACAGGGAGAGACCCAGTACTTC.

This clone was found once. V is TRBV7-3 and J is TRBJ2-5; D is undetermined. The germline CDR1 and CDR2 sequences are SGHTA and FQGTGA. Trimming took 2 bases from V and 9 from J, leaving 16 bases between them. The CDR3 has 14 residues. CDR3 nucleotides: TGTGCCAGCAGCTTAGGATCCGGTCTAGGTGCCCAGTACTTC. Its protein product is CASSLGSGLGAQYF.

The CDR3 DNA reads as TGCGGGGACAATGGCTACACCTTC. Translated: CGDNGYTF. This chain connects TRBV29-1 to TRBJ1-2; D may be TRBD1 (6 bases). This CDR3 has 8 amino acids. The V gene's germline CDR1 is SQVTM and CDR2 ANQGSEA.

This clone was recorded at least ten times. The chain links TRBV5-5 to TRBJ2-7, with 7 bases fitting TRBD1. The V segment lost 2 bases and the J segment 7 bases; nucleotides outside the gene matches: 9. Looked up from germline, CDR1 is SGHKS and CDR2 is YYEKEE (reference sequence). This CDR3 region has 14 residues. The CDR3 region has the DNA TGTGCCAGCAGCTTATCCGGGACAGAGCGAGAGCAGTACTTC. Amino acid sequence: CASSLSGTEREQYF.

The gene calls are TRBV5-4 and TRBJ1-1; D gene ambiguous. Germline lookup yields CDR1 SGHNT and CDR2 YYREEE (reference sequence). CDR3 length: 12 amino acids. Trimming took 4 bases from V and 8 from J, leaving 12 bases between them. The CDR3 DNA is TGTGCCAGCAGCCCCGGTTCGGGGGAAGCTTTCTTT. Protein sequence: CASSPGSGEAFF. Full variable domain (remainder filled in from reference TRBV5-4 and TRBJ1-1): ETGVTQSPTHLIKTRGQQVTLRCSSQSGHNTVSWYQQALGQGPQFIFQYYREEENGRGNFPPRFSGLQFPNYSSELNVNALELDDSALYLCASSPGSGEAFFGQGTRLTVV.

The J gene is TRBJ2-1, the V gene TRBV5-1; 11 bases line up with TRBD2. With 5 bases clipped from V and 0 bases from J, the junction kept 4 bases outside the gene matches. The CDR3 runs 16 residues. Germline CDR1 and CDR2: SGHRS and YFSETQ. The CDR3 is CASRGLAGDSYNEQFF. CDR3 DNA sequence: TGCGCCAGCAGAGGACTAGCGGGCGACTCCTACAATGAGCAGTTCTTC.

CDR3 sequence reads: CSAERDEQFF. Written as DNA, the CDR3 is TGCAGTGCAGAAAGAGATGAGCAGTTCTTC. This chain uses TRBV20-1 with TRBJ2-1; D unclear. This CDR3 has 10 amino acids. Trimming cost V 6 bases and J 8 bases, with 8 bases left between them. The germline CDR1 and CDR2 sequences are DFQATT and SNEGSKA (reference sequence).

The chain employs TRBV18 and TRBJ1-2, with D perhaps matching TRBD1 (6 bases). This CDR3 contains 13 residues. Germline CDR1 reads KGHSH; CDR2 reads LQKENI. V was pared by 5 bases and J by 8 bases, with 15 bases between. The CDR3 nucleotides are TGTGCCAGCTCATTAGTACAGGGTGAAGGCTACACCTTC. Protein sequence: CASSLVQGEGYTF.

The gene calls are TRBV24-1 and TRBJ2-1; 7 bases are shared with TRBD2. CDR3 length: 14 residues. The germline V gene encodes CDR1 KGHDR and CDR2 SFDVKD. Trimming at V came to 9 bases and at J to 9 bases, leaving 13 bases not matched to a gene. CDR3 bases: TGTGCCACCCGCTGCTCAACAGCGGGGTGTGAGCAGTTCTTC. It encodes CATRCSTAGCEQFF.

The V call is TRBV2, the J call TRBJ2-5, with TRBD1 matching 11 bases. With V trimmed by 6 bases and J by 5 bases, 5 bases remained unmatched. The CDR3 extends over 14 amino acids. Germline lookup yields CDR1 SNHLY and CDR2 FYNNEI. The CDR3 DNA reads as TGTGCCAGCAGCAGGGACAGGGGGTTCGAGACCCAGTACTTC. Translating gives CASSRDRGFETQYF.

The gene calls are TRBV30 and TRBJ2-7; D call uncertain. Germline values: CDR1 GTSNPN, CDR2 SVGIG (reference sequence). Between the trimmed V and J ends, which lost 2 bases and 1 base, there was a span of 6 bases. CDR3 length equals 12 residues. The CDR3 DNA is TGTGCCTGGAGTCCCGGGTCCTACGAGCAGTACTTC. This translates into CAWSPGSYEQYF.

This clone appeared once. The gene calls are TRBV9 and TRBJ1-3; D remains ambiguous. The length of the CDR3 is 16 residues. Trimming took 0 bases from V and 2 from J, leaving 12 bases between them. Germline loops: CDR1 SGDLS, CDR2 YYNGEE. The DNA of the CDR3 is TGTGCCAGCAGCGTAGGGTGGGCTGAGCCTGGAAACACCATATATTTT. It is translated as CASSVGWAEPGNTIYF. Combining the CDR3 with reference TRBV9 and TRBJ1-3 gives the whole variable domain DSGVTQTPKHLITATGQRVTLRCSPRSGDLSVYWYQQSLDQGLQFLIQYYNGEERAKGNILERFSAQQFPDLHSELNLSSLELGDSALYFCASSVGWAEPGNTIYFGEGSWLTVV.

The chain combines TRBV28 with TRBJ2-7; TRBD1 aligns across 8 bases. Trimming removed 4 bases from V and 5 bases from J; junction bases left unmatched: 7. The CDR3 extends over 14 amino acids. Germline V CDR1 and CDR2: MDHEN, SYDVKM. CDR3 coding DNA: TGTGCCAGCAGTTCAGGGGGCAATCGGGACGAGCAGTACTTC. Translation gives CASSSGGNRDEQYF.

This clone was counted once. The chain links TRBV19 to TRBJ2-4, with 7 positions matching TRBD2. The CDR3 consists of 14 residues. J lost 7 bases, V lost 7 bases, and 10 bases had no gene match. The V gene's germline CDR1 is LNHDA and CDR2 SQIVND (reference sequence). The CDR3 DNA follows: TGTGCCAGTACTGAGATGAGGGGAGGGAACATTCAGTACTTC. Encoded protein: CASTEMRGGNIQYF. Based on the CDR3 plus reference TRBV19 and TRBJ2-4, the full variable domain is DGGITQSPKYLFRKEGQNVTLSCEQNLNHDAMYWYRQDPGQGLRLIYYSQIVNDFQKGDIAEGYSVSREKKESFPLTVTSAQKNPTAFYLCASTEMRGGNIQYFGAGTRLSVL.

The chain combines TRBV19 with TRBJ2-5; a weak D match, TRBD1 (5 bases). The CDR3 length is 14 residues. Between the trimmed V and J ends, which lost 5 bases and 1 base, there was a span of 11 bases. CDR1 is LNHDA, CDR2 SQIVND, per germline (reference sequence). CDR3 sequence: CASSERQTQETQYF. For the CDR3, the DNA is TGTGCCAGTAGTGAGAGACAGACCCAAGAGACCCAGTACTTC.

The CDR3 loop reads CASSPTLRGQHHEIYEQYF. CDR3 in DNA: TGTGCCAGCTCACCGACTCTGCGGGGGCAGCATCATGAAATCTACGAGCAGTACTTC. The chain joins TRBV18 to TRBJ2-7, with a possible D match to TRBD2 (7 bases). V lost 3 bases to trimming and J lost 3 bases, with 27 bases between them. CDR1 KGHSH and CDR2 LQKENI come from the germline V gene. The CDR3 runs 19 residues.

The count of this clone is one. CDR3 in DNA: TGCGCCAGCAGCTTGTTGTCAGACTCCAACACTGAAGCTTTCTTT. Protein sequence: CASSLLSDSNTEAFF. The rearrangement joins TRBV5-1 to TRBJ1-1; D uncertain. Trimming cost V 1 base and J 2 bases, with 12 bases left between them. Germline CDR1 is SGHRS and CDR2 is YFSETQ. The CDR3 covers 15 residues.

CDR3 sequence: CASSLAGTGGRYTEAFF. CDR3 in DNA: TGCGCCAGCAGCTTGGCAGGGACAGGGGGAAGATACACTGAAGCTTTCTTT. J is TRBJ1-1 and V is TRBV5-1; TRBD1 aligns across 11 bases. Germline CDR1 reads SGHRS; CDR2 reads YFSETQ. Germline trimming cut 0 bases from V and 3 bases from J; bases unmatched to any gene: 7. The CDR3 runs to 17 residues.

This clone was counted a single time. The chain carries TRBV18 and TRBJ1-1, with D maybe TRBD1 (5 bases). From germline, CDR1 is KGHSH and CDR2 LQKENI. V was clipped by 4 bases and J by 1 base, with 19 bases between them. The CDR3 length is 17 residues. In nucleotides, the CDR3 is TGTGCCAGCTCACGCCCTCGGGCGGCGGGGGAGAACACTGAAGCTTTCTTT. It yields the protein CASSRPRAAGENTEAFF.

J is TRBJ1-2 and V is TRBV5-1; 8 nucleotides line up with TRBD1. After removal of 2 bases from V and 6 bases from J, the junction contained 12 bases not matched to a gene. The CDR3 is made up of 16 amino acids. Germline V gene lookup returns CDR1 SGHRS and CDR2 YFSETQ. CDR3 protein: CASSFGRPEQGDGYTF. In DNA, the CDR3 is TGCGCCAGCAGCTTTGGGAGGCCTGAACAGGGGGATGGCTACACCTTC.

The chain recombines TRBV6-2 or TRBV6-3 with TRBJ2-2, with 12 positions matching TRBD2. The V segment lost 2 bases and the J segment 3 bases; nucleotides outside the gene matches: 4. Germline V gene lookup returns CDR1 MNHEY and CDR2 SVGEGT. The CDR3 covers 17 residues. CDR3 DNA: TGTGCCAGCAGTTACCCTAGCGGGAGGGCCGACACCGGGGAGCTGTTTTTT. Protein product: CASSYPSGRADTGELFF.

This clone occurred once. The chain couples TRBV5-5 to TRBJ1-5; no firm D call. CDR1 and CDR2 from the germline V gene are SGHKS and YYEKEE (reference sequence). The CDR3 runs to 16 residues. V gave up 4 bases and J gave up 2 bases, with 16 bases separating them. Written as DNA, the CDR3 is TGTGCCAGCAGCCGGGTGATTCGGGAACGCAATCAGCCCCAGCATTTT. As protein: CASSRVIRERNQPQHF.

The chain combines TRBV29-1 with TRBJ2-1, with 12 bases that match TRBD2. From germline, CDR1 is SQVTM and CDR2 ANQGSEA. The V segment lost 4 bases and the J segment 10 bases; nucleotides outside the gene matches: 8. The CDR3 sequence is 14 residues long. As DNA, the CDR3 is TGCAGCGTTGTACCTAGCGGGGGGGTGGAGGAGCAGTTCTTC. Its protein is CSVVPSGGVEEQFF.

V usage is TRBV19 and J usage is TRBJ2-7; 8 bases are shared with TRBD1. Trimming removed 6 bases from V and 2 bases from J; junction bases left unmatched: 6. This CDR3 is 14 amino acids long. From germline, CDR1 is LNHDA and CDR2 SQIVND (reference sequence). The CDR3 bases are TGTGCCAGTAGGACAGGACAGGGCCCCTACGAGCAGTACTTC. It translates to CASRTGQGPYEQYF.

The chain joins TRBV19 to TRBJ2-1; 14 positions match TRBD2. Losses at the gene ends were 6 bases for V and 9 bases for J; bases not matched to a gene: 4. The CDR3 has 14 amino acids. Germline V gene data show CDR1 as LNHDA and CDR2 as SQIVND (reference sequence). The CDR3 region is CASRGLAGVSEQFF. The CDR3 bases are TGTGCCAGTAGGGGACTAGCGGGAGTAAGTGAGCAGTTCTTC.

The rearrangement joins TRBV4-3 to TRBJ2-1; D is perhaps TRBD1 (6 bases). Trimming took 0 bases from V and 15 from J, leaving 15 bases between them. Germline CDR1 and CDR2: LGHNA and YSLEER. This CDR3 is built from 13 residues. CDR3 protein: CASSQDTKGVTFF. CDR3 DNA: TGCGCCAGCAGCCAAGATACTAAGGGGGTTACGTTCTTC.

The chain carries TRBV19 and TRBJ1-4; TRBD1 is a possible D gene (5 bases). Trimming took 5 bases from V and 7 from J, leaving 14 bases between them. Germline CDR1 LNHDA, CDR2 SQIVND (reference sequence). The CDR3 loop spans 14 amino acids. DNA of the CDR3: TGTGCCAGTAGTCATTTGGGGCAGGGTGAAAAACTGTTTTTT. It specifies CASSHLGQGEKLFF.

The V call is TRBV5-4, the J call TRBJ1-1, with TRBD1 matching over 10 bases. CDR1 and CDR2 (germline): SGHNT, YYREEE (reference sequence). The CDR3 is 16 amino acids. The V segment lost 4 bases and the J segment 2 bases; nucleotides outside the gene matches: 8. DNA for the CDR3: TGTGCCAGCAGCCGCCCGACAGGGGGCCTAAACACTGAAGCTTTCTTT. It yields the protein CASSRPTGGLNTEAFF.

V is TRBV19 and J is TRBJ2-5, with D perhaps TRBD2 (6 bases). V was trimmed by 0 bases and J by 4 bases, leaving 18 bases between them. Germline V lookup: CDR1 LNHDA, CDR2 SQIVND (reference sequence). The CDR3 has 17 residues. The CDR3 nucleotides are TGTGCCAGTAGTATAGATTTCGCCGGGAGCTACCGAGAGACCCAGTACTTC. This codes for CASSIDFAGSYRETQYF.